Given below is one TCR beta chain in context. The identical CDR3 is also encoded by other nucleotide sequences in the sample. Original analysis: Researchers report that nucleated cell counts were estimated from reference gene primer amplification. Produced via immunoSEQ multiplex PCR; TCRdb's table is partial and in-frame only. V, J and clone size derive from that table, while D and trimming were established from the DNA sequence. The table shows approximately 250,000 clones, with roughly 86% occurring only once. The sample comes from a study of blood T cell repertoires in COVID-19. Study context: T cells, B-cell-depleted T cells, or PBMCs supplied cDNA or gDNA.

Germline CDR1 is SGHRS and CDR2 is YFSETQ. The CDR3 is made up of 13 amino acids. V lost 5 bases to trimming and J lost 6 bases; unmatched junction nucleotides: 6. The receptor comes from a man younger than 30 with active or convalescent COVID-19. The rearrangement uses TRBV5-1 and TRBJ1-2, with 8 bases lining up with TRBD1. The sample consisted of peripheral blood. The DNA for the CDR3 is TGCGCCAGCAGTCTTACAGGGGGGGATGGCTACACCTTC. It specifies CASSLTGGDGYTF.